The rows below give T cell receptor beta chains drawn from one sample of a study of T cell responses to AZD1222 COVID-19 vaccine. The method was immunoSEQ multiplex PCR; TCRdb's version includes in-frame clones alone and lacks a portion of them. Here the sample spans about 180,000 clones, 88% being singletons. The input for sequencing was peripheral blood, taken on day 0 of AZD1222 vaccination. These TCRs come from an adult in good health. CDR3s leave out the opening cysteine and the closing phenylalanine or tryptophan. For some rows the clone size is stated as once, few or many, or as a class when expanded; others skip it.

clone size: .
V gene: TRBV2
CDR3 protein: ASSEQGLYSNQPQH

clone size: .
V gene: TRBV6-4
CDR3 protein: ASSEGAQPQH

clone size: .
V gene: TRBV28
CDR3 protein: ASTQPGRSGYT

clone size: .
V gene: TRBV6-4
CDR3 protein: ASSEAPGGGYGYT

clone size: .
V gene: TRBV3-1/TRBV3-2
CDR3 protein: ASSPEPGVLDEQY

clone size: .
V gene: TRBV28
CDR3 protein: ASSFRRLSDRRISAEAF

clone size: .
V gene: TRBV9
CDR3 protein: ASSFSQGSPNEKLF

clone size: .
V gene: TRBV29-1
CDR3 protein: SVAFSQGLGSEAF

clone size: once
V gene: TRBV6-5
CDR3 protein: ASSYGGGQFEQY

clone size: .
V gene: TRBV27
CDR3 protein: ASSSPERGGYNEQF

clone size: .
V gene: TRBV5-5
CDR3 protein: ASSFGGGDYGYT

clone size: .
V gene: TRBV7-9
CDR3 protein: ASSPGDNNYGYT

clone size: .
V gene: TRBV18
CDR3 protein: ASSPGQGSPY

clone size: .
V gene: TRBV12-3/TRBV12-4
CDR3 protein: ASSRRDRVGAF

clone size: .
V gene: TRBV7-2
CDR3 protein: ASNTGQGREINEKLF

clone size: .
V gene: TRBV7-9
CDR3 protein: ASSTQSQFRGIYNEQF

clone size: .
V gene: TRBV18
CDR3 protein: ASSTDRSLGGYT

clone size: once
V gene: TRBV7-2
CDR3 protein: ASSSIGLLLTGELF

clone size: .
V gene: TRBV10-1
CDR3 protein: ASSDRGFNQPQH

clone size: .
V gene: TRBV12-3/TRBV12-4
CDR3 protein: ASSSLTGSAF

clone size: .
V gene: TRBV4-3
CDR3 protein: ASSQDPRNPIHEQY

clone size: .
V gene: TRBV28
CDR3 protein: ASTGGRTYEQY

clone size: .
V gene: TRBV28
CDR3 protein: ASSPQRQGPFYEQY

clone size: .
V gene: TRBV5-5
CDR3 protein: ASSLGTSGGMETQY

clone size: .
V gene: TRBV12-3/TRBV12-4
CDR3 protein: ASNHGPSAGAF

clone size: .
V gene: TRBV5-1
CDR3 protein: ASSLEGQGNQPQH

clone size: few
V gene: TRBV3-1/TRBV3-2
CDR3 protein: ASSQGDRLNTEAF